These 10 T cell receptor beta chains were sequenced from one sample in a study of CD8+CD57+ T cells in acquired aplastic anemia. The use of genomic DNA as template underpinned the TCR beta VDJ and CDR3 profiling. Using its own MiXCR run on the reads, TCRdb lists one record per CDR3 protein. In the table there are roughly 200,000 distinct CDR3 sequences, roughly 63% of which are singletons. Only patients with CD8+CD57+ cell expansion on flow cytometry were chosen for sequencing. The sequencing input was sorted CD4+, CD8+, or CD8+CD57+ T cells (not recorded which) from PBMCs. The receptor set was obtained from a human donor with aplastic anemia.

This rearrangement joins TRBV20-1 to TRBJ2-3; D may correspond to TRBD1 or TRBD2 (6 bases each). Germline loops: CDR1 DFQATT, CDR2 SNEGSKA (reference sequence). The V gene lost 5 bases and the J gene lost 0 bases, with 15 bases spanning the gap. The CDR3 is 15 residues long. The CDR3 bases are TGCAGTGCTCCGGACGGGGGCCGGAGCACAGATACGCAGTATTTT. Its protein product is CSAPDGGRSTDTQYF.

The J gene is TRBJ2-2, the V gene TRBV9; the D gene is possibly TRBD1 (7 bases). With 4 bases removed from V and 4 bases from J, the gap between germline ends came to 14 bases. In germline, CDR1 is SGDLS, CDR2 YYNGEE. The CDR3 contains 15 residues. CDR3 DNA: TGTGCCAGCAGCATGAGACAGGGAGGCACCGGGGAGCTGTTTTTT. Protein sequence: CASSMRQGGTGELFF.

The chain links TRBV5-1 to TRBJ2-7; 10 nucleotides agree with TRBD1. Germline V gene lookup returns CDR1 SGHRS and CDR2 YFSETQ. Losses at the gene ends were 5 bases for V and 6 bases for J; bases not matched to a gene: 5. This CDR3 contains 13 residues. This chain's CDR3 is CASRPGDRGEQYF. The CDR3 DNA reads TGCGCCAGCAGACCAGGGGACAGGGGCGAGCAGTACTTC.

The V gene is TRBV7-2, the J gene TRBJ1-2; 9 bases fit TRBD1. The CDR3 runs to 14 residues. CDR1 and CDR2 from the germline V gene are SGHTA and FQGNSA. Trimming took 5 bases from V and 11 from J; bases not matched to a gene: 12. The CDR3: CASSTPLPGQGYTF. The CDR3 DNA sequence: TGTGCCAGCAGCACCCCCCTCCCGGGACAGGGTTACACCTTC. The whole variable domain, remainder taken from reference TRBV7-2 and TRBJ1-2, is GAGVSQSPSNKVTEKGKDVELRCDPISGHTALYWYRQSLGQGLEFLIYFQGNSAPDKSGLPSDRFSAERTGGSVSTLTIQRTQQEDSAVYLCASSTPLPGQGYTFGSGTRLTVV.

The CDR3 nucleotides read TGCAGTGCTAGACCCCATAGGAACGCCTCCTACGAGCAGTACTTC. It is translated as CSARPHRNASYEQYF. The V gene is TRBV20-1, the J gene TRBJ2-7; D unresolved. Deletions cut 2 bases from V and 0 bases from J, with 14 bases between. This CDR3 is 15 amino acids long. Germline assignment: CDR1 DFQATT and CDR2 SNEGSKA (reference sequence).

In its sample, this clonotype was seen many times. The chain recombines TRBV7-8 with TRBJ2-3, with 8 bases lining up with TRBD2. J lost 0 bases, V lost 1 base, and 9 bases had no gene match. This CDR3 contains 18 residues. Germline V gene lookup returns CDR1 SGHVS and CDR2 FQNEAQ. CDR3 protein: CASSLGPVAGGSTDTQYF. The CDR3 DNA reads TGTGCCAGCAGCTTAGGTCCGGTCGCGGGAGGTAGCACAGATACGCAGTATTTT.

This clonotype turned up a few times. This chain joins TRBV4-1 and TRBJ2-1; D is unresolved. The CDR3 spans 15 residues. V lost 0 bases and J lost 9, with 15 bases in between. Germline V CDR1 and CDR2: MGHRA, YSYEKL. CDR3 DNA: TGCGCCAGCAGCCAAGAGACCCCCAGGATCGGTGAGCAGTTCTTC. Protein product: CASSQETPRIGEQFF.

This clonotype was observed at least ten times. The gene calls are TRBV2 and TRBJ2-1, with D perhaps TRBD2 (6 bases). Trimming removed 3 bases from V and 7 bases from J, with 10 bases in between. This CDR3 comprises 13 residues. Germline V CDR1 and CDR2: SNHLY, FYNNEI. CDR3 sequence: CASSEAGPNEQFF. CDR3 sequence (DNA): TGTGCCAGCAGTGAGGCGGGGCCGAATGAGCAGTTCTTC.

This chain uses TRBV20-1 with TRBJ2-3; 8 bases line up with TRBD2. Germline V gene lookup returns CDR1 DFQATT and CDR2 SNEGSKA (reference sequence). The length of the CDR3 is 15 residues. With 6 bases clipped from V and 12 bases from J, the junction kept 20 bases outside the gene matches. CDR3 nucleotide sequence: TGCAGTGCGCTTCCGGCGCGGGGGGCCTCCGAGCCCCAGTATTTT. Translated, it gives CSALPARGASEPQYF.

V gene TRBV10-3 combines with J gene TRBJ1-1; TRBD1 might be the D (6 bases). CDR3 length equals 15 residues. Trimming cost V 2 bases and J 4 bases, with 14 bases left between them. From germline, CDR1 is ENHRY and CDR2 SYGVKD. The CDR3 nucleotides are TGTGCCATCAGTGAGGGTGGGGGCGTCGGCACTGAAGCTTTCTTT. Translated, it gives CAISEGGGVGTEAFF.